This is a list of T cell receptor beta chains from one sample in a study of blood T cell repertoires in COVID-19. Only in-frame clones appear in the TCRdb table, and some are missing; sequencing was by immunoSEQ multiplex PCR. The sample shows some 340,000 clones, 75% to 90% of them seen only once. Specimen: PBMCs or T cells enriched from blood (not recorded which). The receptors here all came from a woman aged 50 to 65 who had recovered from COVID-19. Each CDR3 is given with its conserved first and last residue. The D gene is left open where the match is weak. Clone size is given for some rows only: seen once, a few or many times, or a class if the clone is expanded.

j_call | v_call | clone_size | d_call | cdr3_aa | cdr3_nt
TRBJ2-3 | TRBV12-3/TRBV12-4 | once | - | CASSETGTDTQYF | TGTGCCAGCAGTGAGACAGGCACAGATACGCAGTATTTT
TRBJ2-1 | TRBV18 | - | TRBD2 | CASSPSETSRYNEQFF | TGTGCCAGCTCACCTTCTGAGACTAGCAGATACAATGAGCAGTTCTTC
TRBJ1-3 | TRBV5-8 | - | - | CASSFGSVLTNTIYF | TGTGCCAGCAGCTTCGGGTCCGTCCTAACGAACACCATATATTTT
TRBJ2-7 | TRBV5-1 | - | TRBD1 | CASSLSGQGSSYEQYF | TGCGCCAGCAGCTTATCGGGACAGGGCAGCTCCTACGAGCAGTACTTC
TRBJ2-5 | TRBV9 | - | TRBD1 | CASSAIIGTGEGETQYF | TGTGCCAGCAGCGCCATAATCGGGACAGGGGAGGGGGAGACCCAGTACTTC
TRBJ1-2 | TRBV4-2 | - | - | CASSQAGGGSLANGYTF | TGTGCCAGCAGCCAAGCCGGTGGGGGCTCTCTAGCTAATGGCTACACCTTC
TRBJ2-1 | TRBV5-4 | - | TRBD2 | CASGLYGGGPGNEQFF | TGTGCCAGCGGACTCTATGGGGGAGGGCCTGGGAATGAGCAGTTCTTC
TRBJ1-2 | TRBV29-1 | - | - | CSVETSRLSNYGYTF | TGCAGCGTTGAAACTAGCCGATTAAGCAACTATGGCTACACCTTC
TRBJ2-1 | TRBV7-2 | - | - | CASRTGREQFF | TGTGCCAGTAGGACTGGGCGAGAGCAGTTCTTC
TRBJ1-4 | TRBV7-8 | - | TRBD1 | CASIASTGVNEKLFF | TGTGCCAGCATCGCATCGACAGGGGTTAATGAAAAACTGTTTTTT
TRBJ2-1 | TRBV6-2/TRBV6-3 | - | - | CASSSASNRRLYNEQFF | TGTGCCAGCAGCTCCGCCTCCAACAGGCGACTCTACAATGAGCAGTTCTTC
TRBJ2-7 | TRBV28 | - | - | CASSLLAGASYEQYF | TGTGCCAGCAGTTTATTGGCGGGGGCCTCCTACGAGCAGTACTTC
TRBJ1-1 | TRBV6-5 | - | TRBD1 | CATKGTGDLREAFF | TGTGCCACCAAAGGGACAGGGGACCTCCGGGAAGCTTTCTTT
TRBJ1-4 | TRBV30 | - | - | CAWSRDTLGEKLFF | TGTGCCTGGAGCCGGGACACCCTGGGGGAAAAACTGTTTTTT
TRBJ1-1 | TRBV10-3 | - | TRBD1 | CATRDRADTEAFF | TGTGCCACCCGAGACAGGGCGGACACTGAAGCTTTCTTT
TRBJ2-1 | TRBV19 | - | - | CASNGVYNEQFF | TGTGCCAGCAACGGGGTTTACAATGAGCAGTTCTTC
TRBJ2-2 | TRBV11-3 | - | - | CASSMYRSTGELFF | TGTGCCAGCAGCATGTACAGGTCAACCGGGGAGCTGTTTTTT
TRBJ2-5 | TRBV6-5 | few | - | CASSYSRGGQETQYF | TGTGCCAGCAGTTACTCGAGGGGGGGCCAAGAGACCCAGTACTTC
TRBJ1-1 | TRBV27 | - | - | CASSSRSPVEAFF | TGTGCCAGCAGTTCCCGAAGCCCCGTCGAAGCTTTCTTT
TRBJ1-1 | TRBV5-5 | - | TRBD1 | CASSLGRTGGYTEAFF | TGTGCCAGCAGCTTGGGCCGGACAGGGGGGTACACTGAAGCTTTCTTT
TRBJ2-7 | TRBV18 | few | TRBD2 | CASSQSGGTSYEQYF | TGTGCCAGCTCACAAAGCGGGGGGACCTCCTACGAGCAGTACTTC
TRBJ2-2 | TRBV30 | - | TRBD1 | CAWSRTGQGELFF | TGTGCCTGGAGTAGGACAGGGCAAGGGGAGCTGTTTTTT
TRBJ2-3 | TRBV5-1 | once | - | CASSLRTDSADTQYF | TGCGCCAGCAGCCTTCGGACGGACAGCGCAGATACGCAGTATTTT
TRBJ1-2 | TRBV5-1 | - | - | CASSPAAGHGYTF | TGCGCCAGCAGCCCGGCGGCAGGGCATGGCTACACCTTC
TRBJ2-2 | TRBV9 | - | - | CASSVGPDTGELFF | TGTGCCAGCAGCGTAGGTCCGGACACCGGGGAGCTGTTTTTT
TRBJ2-3 | TRBV11-1 | - | - | CASSPRTSTDTQYF | TGTGCCAGCAGCCCGAGGACTAGCACAGATACGCAGTATTTT
TRBJ1-1 | TRBV30 | - | - | CAWNTRGGTEAFF | TGTGCCTGGAACACCCGGGGGGGGACTGAAGCTTTCTTT
TRBJ1-5 | TRBV2 | few | - | CASSGQNNQPQHF | TGTGCCAGCAGTGGACAGAACAATCAGCCCCAGCATTTT
TRBJ2-7 | TRBV12-3/TRBV12-4 | - | TRBD1 | CASREGASYEQYF | TGTGCCAGCCGTGAGGGGGCTTCCTACGAGCAGTACTTC
TRBJ2-7 | TRBV18 | - | - | CASSPRQAISYEQYF | TGTGCCAGCTCACCACGGCAGGCGATCTCCTACGAGCAGTACTTC
TRBJ1-4 | TRBV5-1 | - | TRBD1 | CASSDTGTADEKLFF | TGCGCCAGCAGCGACACCGGGACAGCTGATGAAAAACTGTTTTTT
TRBJ1-3 | TRBV18 | - | TRBD1 | CASSPGTGPSGNTIYF | TGTGCCAGCTCACCCGGGACAGGACCCTCTGGAAACACCATATATTTT
TRBJ1-2 | TRBV6-5 | few | - | CASSLRVSSFGYTF | TGTGCCAGCAGTTTGAGGGTTAGTTCGTTCGGCTACACCTTC
TRBJ1-6 | TRBV30 | - | - | CAWCRESYNSPLHF | TGTGCCTGGTGCAGGGAAAGCTATAATTCACCCCTCCACTTT
TRBJ1-2 | TRBV6-1 | - | - | CASSEGRTVVNYGYTF | TGTGCCAGCAGTGAAGGCAGGACAGTCGTAAACTATGGCTACACCTTC
TRBJ2-3 | TRBV2 | - | - | CASSGLENLYF | TGTGCCAGCAGTGGACTAGAGAATTTGTATTTT
TRBJ2-1 | TRBV9 | - | TRBD2 | CASSPREKTYNEQFF | TGTGCCAGCAGCCCGCGGGAGAAAACCTACAATGAGCAGTTCTTC
TRBJ1-2 | TRBV12-3/TRBV12-4 | - | - | CASRLDTPGGYTF | TGTGCCAGCAGACTTGATACTCCCGGTGGCTACACCTTC
TRBJ2-7 | TRBV5-4 | - | TRBD2 | CASTQSGRAEQYF | TGTGCCAGCACCCAAAGTGGGAGGGCCGAGCAGTACTTC
TRBJ1-1 | TRBV30 | - | - | CAWSVRGQLHMNTEAFF | TGTGCCTGGAGTGTACGGGGACAACTACACATGAACACTGAAGCTTTCTTT
TRBJ1-6 | TRBV2 | - | TRBD1 | CASRTGQGMSPLHF | TGTGCCAGCAGAACGGGACAGGGTATGTCACCCCTCCACTTT
TRBJ2-1 | TRBV6-2/TRBV6-3 | - | - | CASSRIDSTSYNEQFF | TGTGCCAGCAGTCGAATTGACTCCACCTCCTACAATGAGCAGTTCTTC
TRBJ1-5 | TRBV19 | - | TRBD1 | CASSLTGGRGSFSNQPQHF | TGTGCCAGTAGTCTCACAGGGGGTCGTGGTTCCTTTAGCAATCAGCCCCAGCATTTT
TRBJ2-1 | TRBV5-4 | - | - | CASSLEQPSYNEQFF | TGTGCCAGCAGCTTGGAACAGCCCTCCTACAATGAGCAGTTCTTC
TRBJ1-1 | TRBV5-8 | - | TRBD1 | CASSNTGVGTEAFF | TGTGCCAGCAGCAATACAGGGGTCGGCACTGAAGCTTTCTTT
TRBJ1-6 | TRBV11-1 | - | TRBD1 | CASSLDGDRNSPLHF | TGTGCCAGCAGCTTAGATGGGGACAGAAATTCACCCCTCCACTTT
TRBJ1-2 | TRBV29-1 | - | TRBD1 | CSVEAQTGGGYTF | TGCAGCGTTGAAGCTCAAACAGGGGGTGGCTACACCTTC
TRBJ1-1 | TRBV19 | - | - | CAGPRTLNTEAFF | TGTGCCGGCCCCAGGACTTTGAACACTGAAGCTTTCTTT
TRBJ2-7 | TRBV3-1/TRBV3-2 | - | - | CASSQESEQYF | TGTGCCAGCAGCCAAGAGAGCGAGCAGTACTTC
TRBJ2-2 | TRBV27 | - | TRBD2 | CASSPLGTSGGGELFF | TGTGCCAGCAGTCCCCTCGGGACTAGCGGGGGCGGGGAGCTGTTTTTT